This T cell receptor beta chain is drawn from a study of T cells in localized non-small cell lung cancer. Points from the study as a whole: Heterogeneity cannot be ruled out, as sequencing used one tumor region only. Compared with tumor, uninvolved adjacent lung displayed greater T cell clonality, ranking highest overall.

With regard to this clone: Its specificity is unknown.

Data came from immunoSEQ multiplex PCR; TCRdb stores just in-frame clones and leaves some out. The sample has roughly 30,000 clones, roughly 91% seen once. CDR3 length: 15 residues. V was pared by 7 bases and J by 8 bases, with 23 bases between. This specimen was peripheral blood, taken before any cancer treatment. The TCR comes from a female donor older than 55 with stage I lung adenocarcinoma. The chain employs TRBV23-1 and TRBJ1-1, with D unclear. TRBV23-1 is known as an ORF, though its function is uncertain. CDR3 sequence (DNA): TGCGCCAGCATCCGCGGACCCGACTTTTCATCGGAAGCTTTCTTT. This sequence encodes CASIRGPDFSSEAFF.